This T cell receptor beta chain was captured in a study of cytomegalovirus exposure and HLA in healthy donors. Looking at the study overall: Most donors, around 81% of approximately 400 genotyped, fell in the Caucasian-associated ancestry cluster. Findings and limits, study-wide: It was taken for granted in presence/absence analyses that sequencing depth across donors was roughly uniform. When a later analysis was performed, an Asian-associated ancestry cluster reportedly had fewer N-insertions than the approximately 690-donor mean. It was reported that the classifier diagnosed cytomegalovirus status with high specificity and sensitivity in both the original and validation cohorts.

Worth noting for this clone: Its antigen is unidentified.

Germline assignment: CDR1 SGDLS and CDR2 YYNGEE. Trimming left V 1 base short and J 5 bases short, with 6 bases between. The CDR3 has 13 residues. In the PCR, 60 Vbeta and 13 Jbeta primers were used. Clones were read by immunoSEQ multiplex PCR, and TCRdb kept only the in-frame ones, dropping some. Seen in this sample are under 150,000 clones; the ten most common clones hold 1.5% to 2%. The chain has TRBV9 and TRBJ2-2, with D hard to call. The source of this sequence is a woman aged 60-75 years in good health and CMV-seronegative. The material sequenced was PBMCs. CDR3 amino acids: CASSVRLTGELFF. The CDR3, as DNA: TGTGCCAGCAGCGTAAGACTTACCGGGGAGCTGTTTTTT.